A single sample is the source of the 5 T cell receptor beta chains below, sequenced in a study of cytomegalovirus exposure and HLA in healthy donors. The study ran its PCR with 60 Vbeta and 13 Jbeta primers. Repertoires were generated with immunoSEQ multiplex PCR, while TCRdb's copy carries only in-frame clones and drops some. The repertoire includes roughly 130,000 clones, about 82% of them detected once, and about 1.2% sits in the top ten. Sequenced sample: PBMCs. The origin of the receptors is a boy aged 10-17 years in good health and CMV-seronegative.

The J gene is TRBJ1-4, the V gene TRBV6-5; TRBD1 agrees at 7 bases. Trimming cost V 5 bases and J 3 bases; bases outside gene matches: 3. Germline V gene data show CDR1 as MNHEY and CDR2 as SVGAGI. CDR3 length: 14 residues. The CDR3 DNA reads as TGTGCCAGCAGTCCGGGACAGCCTAATGAAAAACTGTTTTTT. It encodes CASSPGQPNEKLFF.

This clone was observed a handful of times. CDR3 sequence (DNA): TGCGCCAGCAGCCAAGATCGAGGAGAGGGGAACACTGAAGCTTTCTTT. It encodes CASSQDRGEGNTEAFF. The J gene is TRBJ1-1, the V gene TRBV4-3; D gene uncertain. From germline, CDR1 is LGHNA and CDR2 YSLEER. V was trimmed by 0 bases and J by 1 base, leaving 12 bases between them. This CDR3 spans 16 amino acids.

This chain connects TRBV5-1 to TRBJ2-7, with 10 bases identical to TRBD1. Trimming at V came to 4 bases and at J to 12 bases, leaving 4 bases not matched to a gene. CDR3 length: 11 amino acids. Germline V gives CDR1 SGHRS, CDR2 YFSETQ. The CDR3 reads CASSTGTGAYF. The CDR3 DNA reads as TGCGCCAGCAGCACCGGGACAGGGGCGTACTTC.

The rearrangement links TRBV7-6 to TRBJ2-7; 8 nucleotides align to TRBD2. The CDR3 has 16 residues. J was trimmed by 1 base and V by 5 bases; bases with no gene match: 10. The germline V gene has CDR1 SGHVS and CDR2 FNYEAQ. The CDR3 here is CASSRKLAGASYEQYF. The CDR3 coding sequence is TGTGCCAGCAGCCGTAAGCTAGCGGGTGCTTCCTACGAGCAGTACTTC.

This chain connects TRBV7-2 to TRBJ1-2; D gene unclear. The length of the CDR3 is 15 residues. Trimming left V 4 bases short and J 3 bases short, with 15 bases between. Germline V gene lookup returns CDR1 SGHTA and CDR2 FQGNSA. CDR3 sequence (DNA): TGTGCCAGCAGCTCGAGGGTGTTCGATGACTATGGCTACACCTTC. Translating gives CASSSRVFDDYGYTF. Full variable domain (rest looked up from reference TRBV7-2 and TRBJ1-2): GAGVSQSPSNKVTEKGKDVELRCDPISGHTALYWYRQSLGQGLEFLIYFQGNSAPDKSGLPSDRFSAERTGGSVSTLTIQRTQQEDSAVYLCASSSRVFDDYGYTFGSGTRLTVV.